Below are 25 T cell receptor beta chains sequenced from a single sample in a study of regulatory T cells in long-lasting Graves disease. Stated time point: newly diagnosed GD, antithyroid drugs for less than 3 months. Following extraction of RNA from PBMCs, that RNA was used to make the TCR library. Arm-PCR of CDR3 regions with iRepertoire HTBI primers generated TCR beta libraries. TCRdb recomputed calls from the multiplex PCR reads with MiXCR, one row per CDR3 protein. The data show 370,000 or so distinct CDR3 sequences, under 20% seen once. These data were also reused for a study on T cells in Graves' hyperthyroidism and ophthalmopathy.

The sample was peripheral blood mononuclear cells (PBMCs), taken at new diagnosis, from a patient treated with antithyroid drugs. These receptors were obtained from a woman younger than 35 with Graves disease.

This clonotype appeared many times. The genes are TRBV7-3 and TRBJ1-6, with D hard to call. The CDR3 extends over 14 amino acids. CDR1 is SGHTA and CDR2 is FQGTGA in the germline V gene. V dropped 6 bases and J dropped 5 bases, with 11 bases sitting between them. The CDR3 reads CASSLSLDNSPLHF. CDR3 DNA: TGTGCCAGCAGTTTATCTCTCGATAATTCACCCCTCCACTTT.

There are many counts of this clonotype. The chain has TRBV6-1 and TRBJ2-5; perhaps TRBD2 as D (5 bases). V was shortened by 8 bases and J by 4 bases, with 17 bases between the two germline ends. Germline CDR1 is MNHNS and CDR2 is SASEGT. There are 14 residues in the CDR3. CDR3 DNA: TGTGCCAGCTCCCCGGGGTTAGTTATAGAGACCCAGTACTTC. It is translated as CASSPGLVIETQYF.

V and J are TRBV15 and TRBJ2-7, with D unresolved. The CDR3 has 13 residues. Germline V CDR1 and CDR2: LNHNV, YYDKDF (reference sequence). The germline V and J ends were trimmed by 3 bases and 0 bases, with 6 bases remaining between them. In DNA form, the CDR3 reads TGTGCCACCAGCAGGGCCTCCTCCTACGAGCAGTACTTC. Its translation: CATSRASSYEQYF.

The table lists this clonotype with many counts. This CDR3 is CASSEAVVGTEAFF. The CDR3 DNA reads as TGTGCCAGCAGTGAAGCAGTGGTGGGGACTGAAGCTTTCTTT. The chain links TRBV2 to TRBJ1-1; no reliable D call. The CDR3 loop spans 14 amino acids. V gave up 0 bases and J gave up 5 bases, with 10 bases separating them. Germline values: CDR1 SNHLY, CDR2 FYNNEI.

There are a few counts of this clonotype. The junction does not match germline at one end; this may be a read error. This chain connects TRBV19 to TRBJ1-1; D is undetermined. CDR1 is LNHDA and CDR2 is SQIVND in the germline V gene (reference sequence). The CDR3 sequence is 16 residues long. This chain's CDR3 is CVSSPTYLGMNTEAFF. The CDR3 nucleotides read TGTGTCAGTAGCCCAACGTACTTGGGAATGAACACTGAAGCTTTCTTT. The full variable domain, its missing parts supplied by reference TRBV19 and TRBJ1-1, is DGGITQSPKYLFRKEGQNVTLSCEQNLNHDAMYWYRQDPGQGLRLIYYSQIVNDFQKGDIAEGYSVSREKKESFPLTVTSAQKNPTAFYLCVSSPTYLGMNTEAFFGQGTRLTVV.

The chain couples TRBV3-1 to TRBJ1-1, with D hard to call. The CDR3 is 13 residues long. Germline lookup yields CDR1 LGHDT and CDR2 YNNKEL (reference sequence). V was trimmed by 4 bases and J by 9 bases, leaving 15 bases between them. The CDR3: CASSLGPNSQAFF. The CDR3 bases are TGTGCCAGCAGCCTAGGACCCAATTCTCAAGCTTTCTTT. Combining the CDR3 with reference TRBV3-1 and TRBJ1-1 gives the whole variable domain DTAVSQTPKYLVTQMGNDKSIKCEQNLGHDTMYWYKQDSKKFLKIMFSYNNKELIINETVPNRFSPKSPDKAHLNLHINSLELGDSAVYFCASSLGPNSQAFFGQGTRLTVV.

This clonotype was picked up many times. The chain carries TRBV6-1 and TRBJ2-7, with 10 bases identical to TRBD2. This CDR3 spans 15 amino acids. Trimming cost V 4 bases and J 2 bases; bases outside gene matches: 5. Looked up from germline, CDR1 is MNHNS and CDR2 is SASEGT. The CDR3 nucleotides are TGTGCCAGCAGTGGGCTAGCGGGGGCCCCCTACGAGCAGTACTTC. Its translation is CASSGLAGAPYEQYF.

The CDR3 DNA follows: TGTGCCAGTAGTATAGACCGGGCGGGGGAGCTGTTTTTT. This codes for CASSIDRAGELFF. V and J are TRBV19 and TRBJ2-2; D not resolved. Germline V gene sequence: CDR1 LNHDA, CDR2 SQIVND (reference sequence). Trimming took off 0 bases at V and 8 bases at J, with 7 bases between the two ends. This CDR3 has 13 amino acids.

As regards this clonotype: A much larger clone lies one base from this, so it may be a read error. This rearrangement joins TRBV12-3 or TRBV12-4 to TRBJ2-1, with D unresolved. There are 14 residues in the CDR3. The CDR3 nucleotides read TGTGCCGGCAGTTTCATGGCGGCCTACAATGAGCAGTTCTTC. The encoded protein is CAGSFMAAYNEQFF.

Many counts were recorded for this clonotype. The chain recombines TRBV3-1 with TRBJ2-1; 10 positions match TRBD2. The CDR3 is made up of 16 amino acids. The V segment lost 0 bases and the J segment 5 bases; nucleotides outside the gene matches: 4. Germline V gene lookup returns CDR1 LGHDT and CDR2 YNNKEL (reference sequence). The CDR3 loop reads CASSQDSAGGHNEQFF. In DNA, the CDR3 is TGTGCCAGCAGCCAAGATTCAGCGGGGGGGCACAATGAGCAGTTCTTC.

The sample holds many counts of this clonotype. A junction end diverges from the germline sequence, so it may reflect a read error. CDR3 region: CASSLSVTDTQYF. CDR3 nucleotides: TGTGCCAGCAGTCTCTCCGTCACAGATACGCAGTATTTT. The chain is built from TRBV5-1 and TRBJ2-3, with D hard to call. The CDR3 has 13 amino acids. CDR1 and CDR2 (germline): SGHRS, YFSETQ.

This clonotype appeared many times. This chain links TRBV18 with TRBJ1-2, with TRBD1 as a possible D gene (5 bases). Trimming left V 3 bases short and J 6 bases short, with 8 bases between. This CDR3 region has 12 residues. Germline CDR1 is KGHSH and CDR2 is LQKENI. CDR3 in DNA: TGTGCCAGCTCACCGGGGCGGGATGGCTACACCTTC. Its translation: CASSPGRDGYTF. Variable domain in full (rest from reference TRBV18 and TRBJ1-2): NAGVMQNPRHLVRRRGQEARLRCSPMKGHSHVYWYRQLPEEGLKFMVYLQKENIIDESGMPKERFSAEFPKEGPSILRIQQVVRGDSAAYFCASSPGRDGYTFGSGTRLTVV.

V and J are TRBV7-3 and TRBJ2-7, with D possibly TRBD2 on 7 matching bases. The germline V gene encodes CDR1 SGHTA and CDR2 FQGTGA. The CDR3 contains 12 residues. With 3 bases removed from V and 8 bases from J, the gap between germline ends came to 11 bases. For the CDR3, the DNA is TGTGCCAGCAGCTTCGTCGGGGGGCAGCAGTACTTC. Residues: CASSFVGGQQYF. The entire variable domain, with the rest obtained from reference TRBV7-3 and TRBJ2-7, is as follows: GAGVSQTPSNKVTEKGKYVELRCDPISGHTALYWYRQSLGQGPEFLIYFQGTGAADDSGLPNDRFFAVRPEGSVSTLKIQRTERGDSAVYLCASSFVGGQQYFGPGTRLTVT.

There are a few counts of this clonotype. CDR3 in DNA: TGTGCCTGGAGTGCTAGTTATGGCGGGAGATTAACAGAAGCTTTCTTT. This sequence encodes CAWSASYGGRLTEAFF. V and J are TRBV30 and TRBJ1-1; D is unresolved. The CDR3 consists of 16 residues. With 1 base removed from V and 8 bases from J, the gap between germline ends came to 23 bases. Germline-derived CDR1 and CDR2 are GTSNPN and SVGIG (reference sequence).

On this clonotype itself: A much larger clone is a single base away; this may be a read error. The CDR3 DNA sequence: TGTGCCAGCAGCCGGTTTCCGGGTAATGATCAGTTCTTC. It is translated as CASSRFPGNDQFF. The rearrangement uses TRBV3-1 and TRBJ2-1; D not resolved. Per the germline V gene, CDR1 is LGHDT and CDR2 is YNNKEL (reference sequence). This CDR3 contains 13 residues.

In this sample, this clonotype turned up many times. The chain couples TRBV27 to TRBJ2-3; D is undetermined. Germline CDR1 reads MNHEY; CDR2 reads SMNVEV (reference sequence). Trimming took 4 bases from V and 4 from J, leaving 3 bases between them. This CDR3 has 11 amino acids. The DNA for the CDR3 is TGTGCCAGCAGTTCTGCAGATACGCAGTATTTT. The encoded protein is CASSSADTQYF.

This clonotype was seen repeatedly, ten times or more. This CDR3 reads CSVPMVARGISTDTQYF. CDR3 DNA: TGCAGCGTCCCAATGGTAGCGAGGGGGATTAGCACAGATACGCAGTATTTT. V usage is TRBV29-1 and J usage is TRBJ2-3; D perhaps matches TRBD1 (6 bases). The CDR3 has 17 residues. The germline V and J ends were trimmed by 6 bases and 0 bases, with 22 bases remaining between them. Looked up from germline, CDR1 is SQVTM and CDR2 is ANQGSEA.

This clonotype was picked up many times. The chain recombines TRBV5-1 with TRBJ2-1; 9 bases map to TRBD1. The ends lost 2 bases at V and 1 base at J; junction bases unmatched: 4. The CDR3 extends over 16 amino acids. The germline V gene has CDR1 SGHRS and CDR2 YFSETQ. The CDR3 coding sequence is TGCGCCAGCAGCTTAACCGGGACAGGGTCCTACAATGAGCAGTTCTTC. This sequence encodes CASSLTGTGSYNEQFF. Filled out from reference TRBV5-1 and TRBJ2-1, the complete variable domain reads KAGVTQTPRYLIKTRGQQVTLSCSPISGHRSVSWYQQTPGQGLQFLFEYFSETQRNKGNFPGRFSGRQFSNSRSEMNVSTLELGDSALYLCASSLTGTGSYNEQFFGPGTRLTVL.

The V call is TRBV20-1, the J call TRBJ2-7; D is undetermined. V gave up 5 bases and J gave up 9 bases, with 8 bases separating them. CDR1 DFQATT and CDR2 SNEGSKA come from the germline V gene (reference sequence). This CDR3 spans 9 amino acids. The CDR3 sequence: CSASNSQYF. In DNA, the CDR3 is TGCAGTGCTTCAAATTCGCAGTACTTC.

This clonotype was seen at least ten times. V usage is TRBV5-5 and J usage is TRBJ1-5; D is ambiguous. Germline V gene sequence: CDR1 SGHKS, CDR2 YYEKEE (reference sequence). The V end was cut by 0 bases, the J end by 5 bases, with 6 bases between. This CDR3 has 13 amino acids. CDR3 in amino acids: CASSLASDQPQHF. In DNA form, the CDR3 reads TGTGCCAGCAGCTTGGCCAGTGATCAGCCCCAGCATTTT.

With regard to this clonotype: It may be a read error: a sequence one base away is much more abundant. V and J are TRBV24-1 and TRBJ1-2, with D tentatively TRBD1 (5 bases). The germline V gene has CDR1 KGHDR and CDR2 SFDVKD. Trimming cost V 5 bases and J 1 base, with 10 bases left between them. The CDR3 covers 14 residues. The CDR3 coding sequence is TGTGCCACCAGTGGCACTGACAGTAACTATGGCTACACCTTC. Residues: CATSGTDSNYGYTF.

This clonotype was counted ten times or more. J is TRBJ2-1 and V is TRBV20-1; maybe TRBD2 (6 bases). The CDR3 sequence is 14 residues long. Germline assignment: CDR1 DFQATT and CDR2 SNEGSKA (reference sequence). V was shortened by 2 bases and J by 1 base, with 9 bases between the two germline ends. The CDR3 region has the DNA TGCAGTGCTAGAATCGGGAGTTCCTACAATGAGCAGTTCTTC. It translates to CSARIGSSYNEQFF.

The chain has TRBV6-1 and TRBJ2-1, with no clear D. The ends were cut back, 1 base at V and 6 bases at J, with 7 bases in the middle. Germline assignment: CDR1 MNHNS and CDR2 SASEGT. This CDR3 region has 13 residues. CDR3 coding DNA: TGTGCCAGCAGTGAAGGGCTTCGCAATGAGCAGTTCTTC. Protein sequence: CASSEGLRNEQFF.

Turning to this clonotype: A much larger clone sits a single nucleotide away, making a read error possible. This CDR3 is missing its conserved last phenylalanine or tryptophan, likely due to a read error. The chain employs TRBV2 and TRBJ1-2; 10 bases align to TRBD1. V shed 6 bases and J 2 bases; nucleotides not matched to a gene: 6. This CDR3 spans 15 amino acids. CDR1 SNHLY and CDR2 FYNNEI come from the germline V gene. For the CDR3, the DNA is TGTGCCAGCAGGCTCGGGACAGGGGAAAACTATGGCTACACCCTC. This encodes CASRLGTGENYGYTL.

This clonotype was observed at least ten times. V and J are TRBV9 and TRBJ2-3, with TRBD2 matching over 8 bases. There are 15 residues in the CDR3. Germline V gives CDR1 SGDLS, CDR2 YYNGEE. Trimming cost V 1 base and J 2 bases; bases outside gene matches: 3. The CDR3 region has the DNA TGTGCCAGCAGCGTAAGCGGGAGCCTCACAGATACGCAGTATTTT. This encodes CASSVSGSLTDTQYF.